A single sample is the source of the 19 T cell receptor beta chains below, sequenced in a study of graft-versus-host responses after intestinal transplantation. Produced via immunoSEQ multiplex PCR; TCRdb's table is partial and in-frame only. Of tens of thousands of clones listed, around 80% are singletons. Their cognate antigens are unknown. The specimen was unstimulated CD8+ T cells sorted from spleen or lymph node cells, collected before transplant. These receptors were collected from a human donor who was the organ donor for an intestinal transplant.

This sequence joins TRBV27 and TRBJ1-5; D ambiguous. V was cut by 2 bases and J by 4 bases, with 9 bases left in between. CDR3 size: 14 residues. Germline V gives CDR1 MNHEY, CDR2 SMNVEV (reference sequence). CDR3 DNA: TGTGCCAGCAGTTTAAGAAGGGAAAATCAGCCCCAGCATTTT. It codes for CASSLRRENQPQHF.

V gene TRBV6-1 combines with J gene TRBJ2-1, with 14 bases fitting TRBD2. J was trimmed by 2 bases and V by 2 bases; bases with no gene match: 5. The CDR3 sequence is 18 residues long. Germline loops: CDR1 MNHNS, CDR2 SASEGT. CDR3 sequence: CASSEWGLAGAAYNEQFF. CDR3 DNA: TGTGCCAGCAGTGAATGGGGACTAGCGGGAGCCGCCTACAATGAGCAGTTCTTC.

Comment on this clone: Other DNA sequences in this sample translate to the same CDR3. This chain links TRBV27 with TRBJ2-3; possible D gene TRBD1, 6 bases. The V and J ends lost 3 bases and 0 bases respectively, with 10 bases between them. CDR3 length: 15 amino acids. Germline CDR1 reads MNHEY; CDR2 reads SMNVEV (reference sequence). The CDR3 loop reads CASSLLQGSTDTQYF. CDR3 coding DNA: TGTGCCAGCAGTTTGCTTCAGGGGAGCACAGATACGCAGTATTTT.

The chain combines TRBV7-2 with TRBJ2-3, with D unclear. Trimming pared 5 bases from V and 3 bases from J, leaving 12 bases between. The CDR3 sequence is 14 residues long. Germline lookup yields CDR1 SGHTA and CDR2 FQGNSA. The DNA of the CDR3 is TGTGCCAGCAGCCACCTGTCACAGACAGATACGCAGTATTTT. As protein: CASSHLSQTDTQYF.

This clone was seen a handful of times. One end of the junction varies from germline; a read error may be responsible. The rearrangement uses TRBV25-1 and TRBJ2-7; 7 bases agree with TRBD1. Germline V gene data show CDR1 as MGHDK and CDR2 as SYGVNS. This CDR3 is 9 amino acids long. The CDR3 coding sequence is TGTGCCAGCAAGGGGGCTTTGGACTTC. This codes for CASKGALDF.

V and J are TRBV7-6 and TRBJ1-2, with 8 bases fitting TRBD1. Trimming at V came to 5 bases and at J to 4 bases, leaving 9 bases not matched to a gene. The CDR3 runs to 15 residues. The germline V gene has CDR1 SGHVS and CDR2 FNYEAQ. CDR3 protein: CASSARQGLGYGYTF. The CDR3 region has the DNA TGTGCCAGCAGCGCGAGACAGGGGTTAGGCTATGGCTACACCTTC.

A few counts support this clone. The chain recombines TRBV4-1 with TRBJ2-7; 11 bases match TRBD1. This CDR3 has 15 amino acids. J gave up 6 bases and V 2 bases, and 6 bases lay outside the gene matches. Looked up from germline, CDR1 is MGHRA and CDR2 is YSYEKL. For the CDR3, the DNA is TGCGCCAGCAGCCAATCCCGGACAGGGGGCGCCGAGCAGTACTTC. Translated: CASSQSRTGGAEQYF.

This clone has a handful of counts. This sequence joins TRBV19 and TRBJ1-5; possibly TRBD1 for D (5 bases). The CDR3 consists of 15 residues. The V gene's germline CDR1 is LNHDA and CDR2 SQIVND (reference sequence). Trimming pared 5 bases from V and 4 bases from J, leaving 15 bases between. This chain's CDR3 is CASSGWQGGNQPQHF. The CDR3 DNA follows: TGTGCCAGTAGTGGCTGGCAGGGAGGTAATCAGCCCCAGCATTTT.

This clone was counted once. This sequence joins TRBV15 and TRBJ1-4; D gene ambiguous. The CDR3 contains 15 residues. CDR1 and CDR2 (germline): LNHNV, YYDKDF (reference sequence). V gave up 4 bases and J gave up 0 bases, with 9 bases separating them. The CDR3 coding sequence is TGTGCCACCAGCACAGAGGGAGCAACTAATGAAAAACTGTTTTTT. It specifies CATSTEGATNEKLFF.

The rearrangement joins TRBV4-3 to TRBJ1-1, with a tentative D call TRBD1 (6 bases). The CDR3 sequence is 12 residues long. Trimming shortened V by 1 base and J by 11 bases, and 11 bases separated the two germline ends. Germline CDR1 reads LGHNA; CDR2 reads YSLEER. The CDR3 sequence is CASSQGGQVAFF. CDR3 DNA: TGCGCCAGCAGCCAAGGGGGGCAGGTGGCTTTCTTT.

Comment on this clone: One junction end does not reproduce the germline sequence, and a read error may be involved. The rearrangement uses TRBV19 and TRBJ1-1; 7 bases line up with TRBD1. CDR1 and CDR2 from the germline V gene are LNHDA and SQIVND (reference sequence). The CDR3 is made up of 15 amino acids. As DNA, the CDR3 is TGTGCCAGTAGTCTCGGGACAGTCCTGAATACTGAAGCTTTCTTT. Its translation: CASSLGTVLNTEAFF.

The genes are TRBV21-1 and TRBJ2-2; TRBD2, the table's D call, lacks a check against the DNA. TRBV21-1 is termed a pseudogene. The CDR3 consists of 22 residues. This CDR3 reads CASSKSSGYRPGLAGCTGELFF. CDR3 coding DNA: TGTGCCAGCAGCAAAAGTTCGGGCTATCGTCCCGGACTAGCGGGATGCACCGGGGAGCTGTTTTTT.

The chain uses TRBV2 and TRBJ2-1; no firm D call. With 7 bases removed from V and 0 bases from J, the gap between germline ends came to 10 bases. The CDR3 has 14 amino acids. Looked up from germline, CDR1 is SNHLY and CDR2 is FYNNEI. The CDR3 sequence is CASTSPGSYNEQFF. In DNA form, the CDR3 reads TGTGCCAGCACGTCTCCGGGCTCCTACAATGAGCAGTTCTTC. The whole variable domain, remainder taken from reference TRBV2 and TRBJ2-1, is EPEVTQTPSHQVTQMGQEVILRCVPISNHLYFYWYRQILGQKVEFLVSFYNNEISEKSEIFDDQFSVERPDGSNFTLKIRSTKLEDSAMYFCASTSPGSYNEQFFGPGTRLTVL.

The chain couples TRBV18 to TRBJ2-5; D might be TRBD1 (5 bases). TRBJ2-7 matches the DNA end more closely, so the J call is doubtful. The CDR3 consists of 17 residues. CDR1 and CDR2 from the germline V gene are KGHSH and LQKENI. This CDR3 is CASSPPGIRELSYEQYF. CDR3 sequence (DNA): TGTGCCAGCTCACCACCGGGTATCAGGGAACTATCCTACGAGCAGTACTTC.

V and J are TRBV4-1 and TRBJ2-5; a possible D gene is TRBD2 (5 bases). Germline-derived CDR1 and CDR2 are MGHRA and YSYEKL. Trimming left V 1 base short and J 3 bases short, with 12 bases between. The CDR3 is 15 residues long. As DNA, the CDR3 is TGCGCCAGCAGCCAAGTAGGACTCCCTGAAGAGACCCAGTACTTC. Amino acids: CASSQVGLPEETQYF.

The chain links TRBV5-8 to TRBJ1-4; TRBD1 might be the D (5 bases). CDR1 is SGHTS and CDR2 is YDEGEE in the germline V gene. CDR3 length: 18 residues. V lost 5 bases, J lost 0 bases, and 20 bases lay in between. CDR3: CASRFGTFASATNEKLFF. CDR3 DNA sequence: TGTGCCAGCAGATTTGGGACCTTTGCTTCTGCAACTAATGAAAAACTGTTTTTT.

This clone was observed once. This chain joins TRBV18 and TRBJ1-4, with D possibly being TRBD1 (6 bases). V was trimmed by 3 bases and J by 2 bases, leaving 10 bases between them. The CDR3 length is 15 residues. Germline V CDR1 and CDR2: KGHSH, LQKENI. DNA of the CDR3: TGTGCCAGCTCACCTTACGGACAGACTAATGAAAAACTGTTTTTT. Protein: CASSPYGQTNEKLFF.

The J gene is TRBJ2-3, the V gene TRBV6-5; perhaps TRBD1 as D (5 bases). The germline CDR1 and CDR2 sequences are MNHEY and SVGAGI. V was pared by 0 bases and J by 6 bases, with 7 bases between. The CDR3 length is 13 residues. Here the CDR3 reads CASSYSSGDTQYF. CDR3 nucleotide sequence: TGTGCCAGCAGTTACTCTTCAGGGGATACGCAGTATTTT.

The chain employs TRBV7-9 and TRBJ2-7; possible D gene TRBD1, 5 bases. The CDR3 covers 12 residues. CDR1 SEHNR and CDR2 FQNEAQ come from the germline V gene (reference sequence). Trimming took 4 bases from V and 3 from J, leaving 7 bases between them. DNA for the CDR3: TGTGCCAGCAGCTCACAGGACTACGAGCAGTACTTC. This sequence encodes CASSSQDYEQYF.